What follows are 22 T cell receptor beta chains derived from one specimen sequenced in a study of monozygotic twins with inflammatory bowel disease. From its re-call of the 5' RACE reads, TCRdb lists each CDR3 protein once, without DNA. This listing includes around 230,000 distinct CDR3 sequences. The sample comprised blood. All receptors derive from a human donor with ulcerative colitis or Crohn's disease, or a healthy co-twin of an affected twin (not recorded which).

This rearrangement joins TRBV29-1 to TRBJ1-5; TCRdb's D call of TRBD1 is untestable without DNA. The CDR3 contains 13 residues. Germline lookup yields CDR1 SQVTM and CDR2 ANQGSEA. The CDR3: CSVRTGSNQPQHF.

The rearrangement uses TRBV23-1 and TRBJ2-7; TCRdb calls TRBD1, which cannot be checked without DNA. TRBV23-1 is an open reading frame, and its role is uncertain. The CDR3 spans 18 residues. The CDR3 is CASSQEGPQGGITYEQYF.

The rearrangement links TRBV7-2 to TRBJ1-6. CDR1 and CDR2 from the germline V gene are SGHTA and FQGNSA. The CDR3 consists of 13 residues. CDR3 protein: CASSPDYYSPLHF.

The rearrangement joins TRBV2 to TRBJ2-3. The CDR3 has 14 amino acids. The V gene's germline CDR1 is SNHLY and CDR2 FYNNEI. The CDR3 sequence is CASRTRHSTDTQYF.

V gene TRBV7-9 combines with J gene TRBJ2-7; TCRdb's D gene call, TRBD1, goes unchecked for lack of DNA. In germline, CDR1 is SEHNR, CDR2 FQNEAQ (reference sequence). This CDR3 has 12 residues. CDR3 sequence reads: CASSATGDEQYF.

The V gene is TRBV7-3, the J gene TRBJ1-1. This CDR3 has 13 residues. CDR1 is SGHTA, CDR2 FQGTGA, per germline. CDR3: CASSRDRNTEAFF.

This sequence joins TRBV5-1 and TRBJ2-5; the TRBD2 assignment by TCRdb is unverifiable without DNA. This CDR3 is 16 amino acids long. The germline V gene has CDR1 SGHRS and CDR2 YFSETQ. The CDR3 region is CASSRRTLRYQETQYF.

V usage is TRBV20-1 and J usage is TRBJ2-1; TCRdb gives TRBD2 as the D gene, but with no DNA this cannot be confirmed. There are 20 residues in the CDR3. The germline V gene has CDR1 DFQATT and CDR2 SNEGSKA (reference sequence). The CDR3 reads CSARAPLSLAGGPRVNEQFF.

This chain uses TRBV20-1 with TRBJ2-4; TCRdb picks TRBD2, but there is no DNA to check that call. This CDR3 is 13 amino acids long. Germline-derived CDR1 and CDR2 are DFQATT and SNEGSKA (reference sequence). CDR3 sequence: CSALGGDKNIQYF.

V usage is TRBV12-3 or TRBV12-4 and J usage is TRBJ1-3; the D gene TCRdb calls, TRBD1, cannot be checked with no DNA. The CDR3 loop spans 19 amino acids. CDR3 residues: CASSLPQGGGGRRGNTIYF.

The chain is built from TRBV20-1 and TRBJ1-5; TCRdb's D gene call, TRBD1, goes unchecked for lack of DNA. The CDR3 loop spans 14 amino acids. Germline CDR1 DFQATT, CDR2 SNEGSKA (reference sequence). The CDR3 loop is CSARDRGNEQPQHF.

This CDR3 is CASSPSNPGPSEQYF. V gene TRBV12-3 or TRBV12-4 combines with J gene TRBJ2-7; lacking DNA, the TRBD1 call made by TCRdb goes unchecked. The CDR3 runs to 15 residues.

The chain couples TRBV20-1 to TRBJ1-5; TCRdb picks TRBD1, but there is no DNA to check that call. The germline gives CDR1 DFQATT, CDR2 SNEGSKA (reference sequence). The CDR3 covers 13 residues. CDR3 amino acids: CSASGGLNQPQHF.

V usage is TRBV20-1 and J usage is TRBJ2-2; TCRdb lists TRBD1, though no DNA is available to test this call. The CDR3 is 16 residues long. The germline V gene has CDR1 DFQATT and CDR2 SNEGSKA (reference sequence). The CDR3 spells CSARVDPPEGAGELFF.

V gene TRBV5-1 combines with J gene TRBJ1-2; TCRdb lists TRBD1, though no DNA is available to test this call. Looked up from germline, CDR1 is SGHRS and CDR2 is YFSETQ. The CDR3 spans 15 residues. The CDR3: CASSPFGTENYGYTF.

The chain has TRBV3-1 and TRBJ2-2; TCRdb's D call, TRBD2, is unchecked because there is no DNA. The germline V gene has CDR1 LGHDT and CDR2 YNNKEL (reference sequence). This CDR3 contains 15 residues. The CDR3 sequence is CASSQGVTSSGELFF.

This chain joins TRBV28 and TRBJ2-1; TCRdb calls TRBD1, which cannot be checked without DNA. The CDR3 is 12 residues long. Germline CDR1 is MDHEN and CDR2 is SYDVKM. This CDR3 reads CASRTGDNEQFF.

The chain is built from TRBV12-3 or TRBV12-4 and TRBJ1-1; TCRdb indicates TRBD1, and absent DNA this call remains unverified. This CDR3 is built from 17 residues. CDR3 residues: CASSSLIGTGGNTEAFF.

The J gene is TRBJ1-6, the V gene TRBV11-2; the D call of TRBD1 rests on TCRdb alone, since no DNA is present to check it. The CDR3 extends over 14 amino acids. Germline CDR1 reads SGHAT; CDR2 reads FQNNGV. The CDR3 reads CASSFPGPNSPLHF.

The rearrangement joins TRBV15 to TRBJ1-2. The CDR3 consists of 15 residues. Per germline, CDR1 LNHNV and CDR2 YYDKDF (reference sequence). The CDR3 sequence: CATSRDPGELYGYTF.

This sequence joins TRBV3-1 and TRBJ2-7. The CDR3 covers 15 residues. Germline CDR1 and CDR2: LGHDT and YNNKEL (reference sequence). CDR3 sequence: CASSQSGTTLGEQYF.

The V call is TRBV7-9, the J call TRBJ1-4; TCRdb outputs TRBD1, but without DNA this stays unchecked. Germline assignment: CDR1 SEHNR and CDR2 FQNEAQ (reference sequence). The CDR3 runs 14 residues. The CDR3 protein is CASSPLVRGEKLFF.